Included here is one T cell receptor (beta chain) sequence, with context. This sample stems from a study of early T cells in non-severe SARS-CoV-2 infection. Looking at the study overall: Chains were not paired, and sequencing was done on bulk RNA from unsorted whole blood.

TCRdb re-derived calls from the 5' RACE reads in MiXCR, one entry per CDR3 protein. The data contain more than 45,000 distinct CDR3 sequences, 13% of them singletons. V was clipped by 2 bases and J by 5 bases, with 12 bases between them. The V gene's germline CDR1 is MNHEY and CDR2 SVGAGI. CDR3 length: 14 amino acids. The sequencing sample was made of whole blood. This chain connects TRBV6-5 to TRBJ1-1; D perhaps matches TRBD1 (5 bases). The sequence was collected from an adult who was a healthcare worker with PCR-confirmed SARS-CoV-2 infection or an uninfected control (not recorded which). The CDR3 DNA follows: TGTGCCAGCAGTTACCGGGGACTAGCGACTGAAGCTTTCTTT. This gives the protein CASSYRGLATEAFF.